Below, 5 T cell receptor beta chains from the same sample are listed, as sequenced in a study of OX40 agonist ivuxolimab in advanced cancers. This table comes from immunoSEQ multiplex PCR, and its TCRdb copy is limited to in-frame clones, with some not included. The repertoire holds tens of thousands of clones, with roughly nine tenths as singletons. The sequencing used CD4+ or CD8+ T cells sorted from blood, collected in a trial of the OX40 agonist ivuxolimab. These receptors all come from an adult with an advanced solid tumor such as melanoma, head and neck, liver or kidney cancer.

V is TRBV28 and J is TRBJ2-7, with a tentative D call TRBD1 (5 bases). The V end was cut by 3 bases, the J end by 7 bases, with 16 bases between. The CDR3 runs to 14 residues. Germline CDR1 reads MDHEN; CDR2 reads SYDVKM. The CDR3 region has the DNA TGTGCCAGCAGTTTTAAAGGGGATCGGCGGGAGCAGTACTTC. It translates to CASSFKGDRREQYF. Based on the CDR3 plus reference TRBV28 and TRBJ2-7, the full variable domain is DVKVTQSSRYLVKRTGEKVFLECVQDMDHENMFWYRQDPGLGLRLIYFSYDVKMKEKGDIPEGYSVSREKKERFSLILESASTNQTSMYLCASSFKGDRREQYFGPGTRLTVT.

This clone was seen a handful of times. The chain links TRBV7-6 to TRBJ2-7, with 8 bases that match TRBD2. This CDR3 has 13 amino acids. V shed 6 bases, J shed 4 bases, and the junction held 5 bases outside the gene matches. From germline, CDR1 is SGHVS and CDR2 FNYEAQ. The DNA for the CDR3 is TGTGCCAGCAGTCGGACTAGCAGATACGAGCAGTACTTC. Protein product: CASSRTSRYEQYF. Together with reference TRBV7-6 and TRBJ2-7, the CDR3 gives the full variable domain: GAGVSQSPRYKVTKRGQDVALRCDPISGHVSLYWYRQALGQGPEFLTYFNYEAQQDKSGLPNDRFSAERPEGSISTLTIQRTEQRDSAMYRCASSRTSRYEQYFGPGTRLTVT.

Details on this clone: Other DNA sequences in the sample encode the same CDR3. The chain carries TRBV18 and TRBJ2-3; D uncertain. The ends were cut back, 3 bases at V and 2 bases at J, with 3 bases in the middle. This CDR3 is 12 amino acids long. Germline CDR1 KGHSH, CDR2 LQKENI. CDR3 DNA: TGTGCCAGCTCACCCTCCACAGATACGCAGTATTTT. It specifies CASSPSTDTQYF.

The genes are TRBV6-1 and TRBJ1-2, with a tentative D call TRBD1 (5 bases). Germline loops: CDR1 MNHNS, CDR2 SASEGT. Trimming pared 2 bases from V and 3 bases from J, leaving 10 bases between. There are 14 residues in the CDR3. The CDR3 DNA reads TGTGCCAGCAGTGAAAGGGGCAGGGACTATGGCTACACCTTC. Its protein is CASSERGRDYGYTF.

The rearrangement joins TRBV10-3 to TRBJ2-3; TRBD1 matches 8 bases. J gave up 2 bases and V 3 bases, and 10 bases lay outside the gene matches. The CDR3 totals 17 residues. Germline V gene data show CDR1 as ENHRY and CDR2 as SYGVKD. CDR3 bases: TGTGCCATCAGTGACCGGGACAGGATGGGGACCACAGATACGCAGTATTTT. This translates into CAISDRDRMGTTDTQYF.